One and the same sample provided the 6 T cell receptor beta chains below, sequenced in a study of shared clonotypes between healthy human individuals. Libraries were prepared by immunoSEQ multiplex PCR; TCRdb keeps only in-frame clonotypes and omits some of them. This sample has 2.3 million or so clones, with more than 80% found just once. Input material: naive CD4+ T cells from PBMCs. Sample subset: CD45RA+ positively selected. These receptors all stem from a man aged 18 to 29 in good health. Some clones in this sample may be carry-over from other donors' samples.

The chain couples TRBV7-9 to TRBJ1-2, with 8 nucleotides matching TRBD1. The germline gives CDR1 SEHNR, CDR2 FQNEAQ (reference sequence). CDR3 length equals 14 residues. With V trimmed by 5 bases and J by 8 bases, 10 bases remained unmatched. The CDR3 sequence: CASSATGGARGYTF. The CDR3 DNA reads TGTGCCAGCAGCGCTACAGGGGGTGCGCGGGGCTACACCTTC.

This chain links TRBV7-3 with TRBJ2-1; TRBD2 matches at 7 bases. Losses at the gene ends were 1 base for V and 4 bases for J; bases not matched to a gene: 7. Per germline, CDR1 SGHTA and CDR2 FQGTGA. The CDR3 loop spans 16 amino acids. CDR3 bases: TGTGCCAGCAGCTTAAGGCGGGAGAGGAATTACAATGAGCAGTTCTTC. Its protein is CASSLRRERNYNEQFF.

The chain employs TRBV28 and TRBJ2-7, with 9 bases aligning to TRBD1. Unmatched junction bases numbered 9, after V lost 6 bases and J lost 6 bases. The CDR3 runs to 14 residues. Germline CDR1 and CDR2: MDHEN and SYDVKM. The CDR3 DNA reads TGTGCCAGCAGCGATCTGACAGGGGGTGGCGAGCAGTACTTC. Translation gives CASSDLTGGGEQYF.

J is TRBJ2-2 and V is TRBV7-9; 12 bases map to TRBD2. Germline CDR1 and CDR2: SEHNR and FQNEAQ (reference sequence). With V trimmed by 1 base and J by 4 bases, 4 bases remained unmatched. The CDR3 length is 17 residues. The CDR3 DNA sequence: TGTGCCAGCAGCTTAGGACTAGCGGGAGACCTCACCGGGGAGCTGTTTTTT. Protein product: CASSLGLAGDLTGELFF.

This clone occurred once. This chain connects TRBV5-1 to TRBJ2-6; D not resolved. The CDR3 length is 16 residues. The germline V and J ends were trimmed by 3 bases and 0 bases, with 10 bases remaining between them. CDR1 is SGHRS, CDR2 YFSETQ, per germline. The CDR3 is CASSSGRHSGANVLTF. The DNA of the CDR3 is TGCGCCAGCAGCTCTGGACGACACTCTGGGGCCAACGTCCTGACTTTC.

The chain is built from TRBV28 and TRBJ2-1; D unclear. Germline CDR1 is MDHEN and CDR2 is SYDVKM. Trimming stripped 3 bases from V and 6 bases from J, with 6 bases between. The CDR3 is 12 amino acids. CDR3 DNA: TGTGCCAGCAGTTTTGTACCCAATGAGCAGTTCTTC. It is translated as CASSFVPNEQFF.